The next 21 T cell receptor beta chains were all read from a single sample in a study of T cell responses to AZD1222 COVID-19 vaccine. Profiled with immunoSEQ multiplex PCR; TCRdb holds only in-frame clones, not every one. The table lists more than 110,000 clones, roughly nine tenths of them singletons, with under 4.5% in the top ten. The sequences come from peripheral blood, collected on day 0 of AZD1222 vaccination. Receptor source: an adult in good health.

This clone was found once. The chain links TRBV5-1 to TRBJ2-2, with D possibly TRBD2 on 5 matching bases. Germline assignment: CDR1 SGHRS and CDR2 YFSETQ. V was clipped by 1 base and J by 3 bases, with 10 bases between them. The length of the CDR3 is 15 residues. The CDR3 loop is CASSLSGGYTGELFF. The CDR3 region has the DNA TGCGCCAGCAGCTTGTCAGGAGGCTACACCGGGGAGCTGTTTTTT.

The chain combines TRBV5-4 with TRBJ1-4, with 10 bases that match TRBD1. Trimming took 4 bases from V and 11 from J; bases not matched to a gene: 8. This CDR3 contains 14 residues. CDR1 and CDR2 from the germline V gene are SGHNT and YYREEE (reference sequence). CDR3 sequence reads: CASSPGQGVAKLFF. The CDR3 bases are TGTGCCAGCAGCCCCGGACAGGGGGTTGCGAAACTGTTTTTT. The full variable domain, its missing parts supplied by reference TRBV5-4 and TRBJ1-4, is ETGVTQSPTHLIKTRGQQVTLRCSSQSGHNTVSWYQQALGQGPQFIFQYYREEENGRGNFPPRFSGLQFPNYSSELNVNALELDDSALYLCASSPGQGVAKLFFGSGTQLSVL.

The chain uses TRBV30 and TRBJ1-1; no definite D call. Trimming stripped 0 bases from V and 5 bases from J, with 10 bases between. This CDR3 has 13 amino acids. CDR1 and CDR2 (germline): GTSNPN, SVGIG (reference sequence). The DNA for the CDR3 is TGTGCCTGGAGTGTACAATTGGGAACTGAAGCTTTCTTT. It is translated as CAWSVQLGTEAFF.

This clone was observed a single time. V gene TRBV5-4 combines with J gene TRBJ1-4, with no clear D. V was pared by 4 bases and J by 2 bases, with 9 bases between. Looked up from germline, CDR1 is SGHNT and CDR2 is YYREEE (reference sequence). The CDR3 is made up of 14 amino acids. CDR3 DNA: TGTGCCAGCAGCCCGGTTGAGACTAATGAAAAACTGTTTTTT. It is translated as CASSPVETNEKLFF.

The chain combines TRBV13 with TRBJ2-1; 11 bases agree with TRBD2. Germline CDR1 PRHDT, CDR2 FYEKMQ (reference sequence). V lost 3 bases to trimming and J lost 0 bases; unmatched junction nucleotides: 13. This CDR3 spans 20 amino acids. The CDR3 loop is CASSFLKWTSGSSSYNEQFF. The CDR3 nucleotides are TGTGCCAGCAGCTTCCTGAAATGGACTAGCGGGTCCAGCTCCTACAATGAGCAGTTCTTC.

CDR3 DNA sequence: TGTGCCAGCAGCCAAGTAGGCAGGGTTCAAGATACGCAGTATTTT. Its protein is CASSQVGRVQDTQYF. This sequence joins TRBV14 and TRBJ2-3, with TRBD1 as a possible D gene (5 bases). Germline CDR1 SGHDN, CDR2 FVKESK. Trimming took off 1 base at V and 5 bases at J, with 13 bases between the two ends. The CDR3 spans 15 residues.

This clone has a single count. Here the CDR3 reads CASSPKRGESKNIQYF. The CDR3, as DNA: TGTGCCAGCTCACCCAAACGGGGGGAGTCCAAAAACATTCAGTACTTC. The chain links TRBV18 to TRBJ2-4; 7 bases are a match to TRBD2. Trimming at V came to 3 bases and at J to 2 bases, leaving 7 bases not matched to a gene. This CDR3 contains 16 residues. The germline V gene has CDR1 KGHSH and CDR2 LQKENI.

This rearrangement joins TRBV5-4 to TRBJ2-5; 11 bases align to TRBD2. V was clipped by 4 bases and J by 5 bases; unmatched bases: 10. The V gene's germline CDR1 is SGHNT and CDR2 YYREEE (reference sequence). The CDR3 totals 16 residues. CDR3 in amino acids: CASSKVAGGGIETQYF. The CDR3 bases are TGTGCCAGCAGCAAAGTAGCGGGAGGGGGGATTGAGACCCAGTACTTC.

V is TRBV11-2 and J is TRBJ1-5; D might be TRBD1 (6 bases). The V end was cut by 1 base, the J end by 0 bases, with 13 bases between. The CDR3 is 17 amino acids. CDR1 is SGHAT and CDR2 is FQNNGV in the germline V gene. CDR3 loop: CASSLGGQKYSNQPQHF. The CDR3 DNA sequence: TGTGCCAGCAGCTTAGGAGGACAGAAATATAGCAATCAGCCCCAGCATTTT.

The rearrangement uses TRBV11-2 and TRBJ2-7; 7 positions match TRBD1. V lost 6 bases, J lost 2 bases, and 7 bases stayed unmatched. The CDR3 is made up of 14 amino acids. The germline V gene encodes CDR1 SGHAT and CDR2 FQNNGV. In DNA form, the CDR3 reads TGTGCCAGCAGTCCCGGGACAGTGGCCTACGAGCAGTACTTC. Protein product: CASSPGTVAYEQYF.

The chain has TRBV5-4 and TRBJ1-6, with 7 bases aligning to TRBD1. CDR3 length: 15 amino acids. Trimming removed 1 base from V and 10 bases from J; junction bases left unmatched: 8. Per the germline V gene, CDR1 is SGHNT and CDR2 is YYREEE (reference sequence). In nucleotides, the CDR3 is TGTGCCAGCAGCTTGCCGGGACAGCCCGCCTCACCCCTCCACTTT. Amino acids: CASSLPGQPASPLHF.

This clone has a single count. V usage is TRBV12-5 and J usage is TRBJ1-1; tentative D call: TRBD1 (5 bases). Looked up from germline, CDR1 is LGHNT and CDR2 is FRNRAP. Trimming shortened V by 1 base and J by 6 bases, and 9 bases separated the two germline ends. This CDR3 has 13 amino acids. The CDR3 spells CASGLGGLAEAFF. In DNA, the CDR3 is TGTGCTAGTGGTTTGGGGGGCTTGGCTGAAGCTTTCTTT.

The chain employs TRBV6-6 and TRBJ2-1; 11 positions agree with TRBD2. The CDR3 is 17 amino acids. V was clipped by 5 bases and J by 5 bases; unmatched bases: 11. Germline loops: CDR1 MNHNY, CDR2 SVGAGI (reference sequence). The CDR3: CASSRTLGTSGDNEQFF. The CDR3 DNA is TGTGCCAGCAGTCGGACTTTAGGGACTAGCGGAGACAATGAGCAGTTCTTC.

The CDR3 is CASSRGLSGNEQFF. DNA for the CDR3: TGTGCCAGCAGCCGGGGACTATCCGGCAATGAGCAGTTCTTC. J is TRBJ2-1 and V is TRBV11-2, with 7 bases that match TRBD2. The V gene end was trimmed by 5 bases and the J gene end by 6 bases; junction bases not matched to a gene: 7. The germline gives CDR1 SGHAT, CDR2 FQNNGV. The CDR3 is made up of 14 amino acids.

V and J are TRBV5-1 and TRBJ1-4, with 7 bases fitting TRBD1. Germline CDR1 and CDR2: SGHRS and YFSETQ. V was pared by 5 bases and J by 6 bases, with 10 bases of the junction left unmatched. CDR3 size: 15 residues. This CDR3 is CASSREGAADEKLFF. The CDR3 DNA reads as TGCGCCAGCAGTAGGGAGGGGGCCGCTGATGAAAAACTGTTTTTT. The whole variable domain, remainder taken from reference TRBV5-1 and TRBJ1-4, is KAGVTQTPRYLIKTRGQQVTLSCSPISGHRSVSWYQQTPGQGLQFLFEYFSETQRNKGNFPGRFSGRQFSNSRSEMNVSTLELGDSALYLCASSREGAADEKLFFGSGTQLSVL.

The rearrangement uses TRBV18 and TRBJ2-1, with TRBD2 identical over 11 bases. The CDR3 length is 13 residues. Germline CDR1 is KGHSH and CDR2 is LQKENI. After removal of 6 bases from V and 5 bases from J, the junction contained 0 bases not matched to a gene. CDR3 nucleotides: TGTGCCAGCTCGGGACTAGCGGACAATGAGCAGTTCTTC. Translated: CASSGLADNEQFF.

The CDR3 DNA reads as TGTGCCAGCAGCGTAGGAGCGGGGGGCACTAGCACAGATACGCAGTATTTT. It codes for CASSVGAGGTSTDTQYF. The chain is built from TRBV9 and TRBJ2-3; 9 nucleotides agree with TRBD2. The V and J ends lost 0 bases and 0 bases, in that order; junction bases with no gene match: 5. Germline V CDR1 and CDR2: SGDLS, YYNGEE. CDR3 length: 17 amino acids. Full variable domain (outside the CDR3, taken from reference TRBV9 and TRBJ2-3): DSGVTQTPKHLITATGQRVTLRCSPRSGDLSVYWYQQSLDQGLQFLIQYYNGEERAKGNILERFSAQQFPDLHSELNLSSLELGDSALYFCASSVGAGGTSTDTQYFGPGTRLTVL.

There are a few counts of this clone. The CDR3 sequence: CASRAPGPVPSGNTIYF. DNA of the CDR3: TGCGCCAGCAGGGCACCGGGACCGGTCCCCTCTGGAAACACCATATATTTT. The chain employs TRBV10-2 and TRBJ1-3; D perhaps matches TRBD1 (5 bases). This CDR3 contains 17 residues. CDR1 and CDR2 (germline): WSHSY, SAAADI. Deletions cut 6 bases from V and 0 bases from J, with 18 bases between.

This chain connects TRBV7-8 to TRBJ1-4, with TRBD1 as a possible D gene (6 bases). This CDR3 is built from 14 residues. Trimming took 7 bases from V and 5 from J, leaving 14 bases between them. The V gene's germline CDR1 is SGHVS and CDR2 FQNEAQ. CDR3 sequence: CASNLQGLNEKLFF. CDR3 bases: TGTGCCAGCAACCTACAGGGTCTAAATGAAAAACTGTTTTTT.

The rearrangement joins TRBV21-1 to TRBJ2-1; the table's D call, TRBD2, has no DNA check behind it. TRBV21-1 corresponds to a pseudogene. The CDR3 length is 20 residues. CDR3 region: CASSATGTPDLVPPYNEQFF. The CDR3 DNA reads as TGTGCCAGCAGCGCTACCGGGACTCCCGACTTGGTCCCTCCCTACAATGAGCAGTTCTTC.

The chain combines TRBV7-2 with TRBJ2-1, with 8 bases aligning to TRBD2. Germline loops: CDR1 SGHTA, CDR2 FQGNSA. This CDR3 has 15 residues. V lost 4 bases, J lost 0 bases, and 2 bases stayed unmatched. The CDR3 DNA sequence: TGTGCCAGCAGCTGGGGACTAGGCTCCTACAATGAGCAGTTCTTC. This translates into CASSWGLGSYNEQFF.